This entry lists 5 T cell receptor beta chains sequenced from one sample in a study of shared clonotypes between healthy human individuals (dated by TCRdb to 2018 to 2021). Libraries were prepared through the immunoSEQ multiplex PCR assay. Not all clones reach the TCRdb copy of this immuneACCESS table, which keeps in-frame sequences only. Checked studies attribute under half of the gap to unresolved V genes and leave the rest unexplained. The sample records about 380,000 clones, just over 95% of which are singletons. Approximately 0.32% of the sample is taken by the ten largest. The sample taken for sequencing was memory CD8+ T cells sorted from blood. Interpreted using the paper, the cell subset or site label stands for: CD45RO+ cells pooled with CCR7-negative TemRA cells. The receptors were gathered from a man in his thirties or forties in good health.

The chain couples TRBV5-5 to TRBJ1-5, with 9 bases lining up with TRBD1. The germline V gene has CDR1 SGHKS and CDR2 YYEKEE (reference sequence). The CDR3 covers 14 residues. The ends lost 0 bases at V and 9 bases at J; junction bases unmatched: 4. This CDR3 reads CASSLGTGDGPQHF. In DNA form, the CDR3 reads TGTGCCAGCAGCTTGGGGACAGGGGACGGGCCCCAGCATTTT.

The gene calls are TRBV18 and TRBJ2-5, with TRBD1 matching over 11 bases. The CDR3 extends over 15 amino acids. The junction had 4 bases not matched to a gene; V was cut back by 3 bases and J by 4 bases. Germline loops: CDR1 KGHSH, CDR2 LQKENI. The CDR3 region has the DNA TGTGCCAGCTCACCCTGGACAGGGGGCGCAGAGACCCAGTACTTC. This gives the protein CASSPWTGGAETQYF.

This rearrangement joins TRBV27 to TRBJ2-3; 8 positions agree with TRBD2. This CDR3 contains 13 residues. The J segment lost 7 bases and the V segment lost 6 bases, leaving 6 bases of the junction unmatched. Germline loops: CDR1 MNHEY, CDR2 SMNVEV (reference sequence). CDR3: CASRGLATYTQYF. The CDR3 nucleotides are TGTGCCAGCAGAGGACTAGCTACCTATACGCAGTATTTT.

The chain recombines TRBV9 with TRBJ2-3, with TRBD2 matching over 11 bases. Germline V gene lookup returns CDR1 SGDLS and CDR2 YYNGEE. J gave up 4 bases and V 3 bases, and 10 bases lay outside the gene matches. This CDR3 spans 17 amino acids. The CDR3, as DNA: TGTGCCAGCAGCGCAGGACTCCCGGGACTAGCGGCAGATACGCAGTATTTT. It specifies CASSAGLPGLAADTQYF.

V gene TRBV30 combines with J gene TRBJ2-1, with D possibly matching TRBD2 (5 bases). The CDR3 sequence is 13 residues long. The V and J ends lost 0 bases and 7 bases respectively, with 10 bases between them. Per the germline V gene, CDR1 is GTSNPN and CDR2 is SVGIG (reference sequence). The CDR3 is CAWSVQWENEQFF. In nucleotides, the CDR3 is TGTGCCTGGAGTGTACAGTGGGAGAATGAGCAGTTCTTC.